One and the same sample provided the 30 T cell receptor beta chains below, sequenced in a study of blood T cell repertoires in COVID-19. Here immunoSEQ multiplex PCR was the method, and the copy in TCRdb shows in-frame clones only, minus some. Among 200,000 to 300,000 clones listed, more than 75% were seen once. The sample taken for sequencing was peripheral blood. All receptors derive from a woman between 45 and 65 years old with acute or convalescent COVID-19.

The chain uses TRBV27 and TRBJ1-5; D possibly corresponds to TRBD1 (5 bases). CDR3 length equals 16 residues. The germline V and J ends were trimmed by 5 bases and 0 bases, with 14 bases remaining between them. Per germline, CDR1 MNHEY and CDR2 SMNVEV (reference sequence). The CDR3 DNA follows: TGTGCCAGCAGTAAAGGGGTCAGATATAGCAATCAGCCCCAGCATTTT. It codes for CASSKGVRYSNQPQHF.

This clone was found once. The chain has TRBV7-9 and TRBJ1-1; D call uncertain. Germline V gene lookup returns CDR1 SEHNR and CDR2 FQNEAQ (reference sequence). Trimming stripped 5 bases from V and 11 bases from J, with 12 bases between. This CDR3 region has 11 residues. The CDR3 is CASSVEGSAFF. Written as DNA, the CDR3 is TGTGCCAGCAGCGTGGAGGGATCTGCTTTCTTT.

The chain joins TRBV28 to TRBJ2-3; 7 nucleotides match TRBD2. The V segment lost 2 bases and the J segment 1 base; nucleotides outside the gene matches: 3. This CDR3 region has 15 residues. Germline CDR1 reads MDHEN; CDR2 reads SYDVKM. CDR3 sequence reads: CASSLGRERTDTQYF. The DNA for the CDR3 is TGTGCCAGCAGTTTAGGGCGGGAGCGCACAGATACGCAGTATTTT.

This clone has just one count. This chain links TRBV14 with TRBJ2-7; 7 positions agree with TRBD2. The CDR3 sequence is 16 residues long. Germline CDR1 and CDR2: SGHDN and FVKESK. V shed 4 bases, J shed 2 bases, and the junction held 11 bases outside the gene matches. DNA of the CDR3: TGTGCCAGCAGCCGGGAATACGGGAGGTTAGCCTACGAGCAGTACTTC. Residues: CASSREYGRLAYEQYF.

This clone is deemed medium-sized (0.01 to 0.1%). The J gene is TRBJ1-5, the V gene TRBV7-9; TRBD1 agrees at 7 bases. Germline V gene sequence: CDR1 SEHNR, CDR2 FQNEAQ (reference sequence). After removal of 2 bases from V and 5 bases from J, the junction contained 6 bases not matched to a gene. CDR3 size: 15 residues. CDR3 in amino acids: CASSLTGAGDQPQHF. CDR3 nucleotide sequence: TGTGCCAGCAGCTTAACAGGGGCGGGCGATCAGCCCCAGCATTTT. Filled out from reference TRBV7-9 and TRBJ1-5, the complete variable domain reads DTGVSQNPRHKITKRGQNVTFRCDPISEHNRLYWYRQTLGQGPEFLTYFQNEAQLEKSRLLSDRFSAERPKGSFSTLEIQRTEQGDSAMYLCASSLTGAGDQPQHFGDGTRLSIL.

The genes are TRBV3-1 (or the pseudogene TRBV3-2) and TRBJ1-2; D gene unclear. Germline CDR1 LGHDT, CDR2 YNNKEL (reference sequence). V was cut by 0 bases and J by 8 bases, with 7 bases left in between. The CDR3 has 12 amino acids. The CDR3 sequence is CASSQDQRGYTF. The CDR3 nucleotides read TGTGCCAGCAGCCAAGATCAGCGCGGCTACACCTTC.

The chain employs TRBV28 and TRBJ1-2, with D possibly TRBD1 on 6 matching bases. The CDR3 is 12 amino acids. V was trimmed by 10 bases and J by 5 bases, leaving 14 bases between them. Germline CDR1 MDHEN, CDR2 SYDVKM. The CDR3 region is CANRARGYGYTF. In DNA form, the CDR3 reads TGTGCCAACAGGGCTAGGGGATATGGCTACACCTTC.

V gene TRBV10-2 combines with J gene TRBJ1-2; a weak D match, TRBD1 (6 bases). This CDR3 has 12 residues. V shed 6 bases and J shed 6 bases, with 11 bases lying between them. From germline, CDR1 is WSHSY and CDR2 SAAADI. Here the CDR3 reads CASSPQGDGYTF. Here the CDR3 DNA reads TGCGCCAGCAGCCCACAGGGAGATGGCTACACCTTC.

This clone was observed a few times. The rearrangement joins TRBV27 to TRBJ1-6; 8 nucleotides match TRBD1. Germline V gene lookup returns CDR1 MNHEY and CDR2 SMNVEV (reference sequence). V shed 5 bases, J shed 0 bases, and the junction held 15 bases outside the gene matches. This CDR3 region has 20 residues. This CDR3 is CASSPNPGQEFSSYNSPLHF. The CDR3 DNA is TGTGCCAGCAGTCCGAATCCGGGACAGGAGTTTTCCTCCTATAATTCACCCCTCCACTTT.

The chain has TRBV28 and TRBJ2-7; 8 bases are a match to TRBD1. CDR3 length: 14 amino acids. Germline V lookup: CDR1 MDHEN, CDR2 SYDVKM. V trimming: 6 bases; J trimming: 3 bases; junction bases outside the gene matches: 7. CDR3 sequence: CASRRGQGYYEQYF. Written as DNA, the CDR3 is TGTGCCAGCAGAAGAGGACAGGGCTACTACGAGCAGTACTTC.

The chain links TRBV24-1 to TRBJ2-1; 8 bases agree with TRBD2. CDR3 length: 16 amino acids. Trimming removed 5 bases from V and 0 bases from J; junction bases left unmatched: 5. The germline CDR1 and CDR2 sequences are KGHDR and SFDVKD. The CDR3: CATSGFTSGSYNEQFF. CDR3 in DNA: TGTGCCACCAGTGGTTTTACTAGCGGCTCCTACAATGAGCAGTTCTTC.

V and J are TRBV5-6 and TRBJ2-6; D not certain. The CDR3 covers 17 residues. V was pared by 0 bases and J by 1 base, with 11 bases between. The germline V gene encodes CDR1 SGHDT and CDR2 YYEEEE. The CDR3 region has the DNA TGTGCCAGCAGCTTGGGTCCGCCGGTATCTGGGGCCAACGTCCTGACTTTC. Residues: CASSLGPPVSGANVLTF.

This rearrangement joins TRBV19 to TRBJ1-2, with 8 nucleotides matching TRBD1. CDR1 LNHDA and CDR2 SQIVND come from the germline V gene (reference sequence). V gave up 0 bases and J gave up 4 bases; unmatched junction bases: 10. This CDR3 has 17 residues. CDR3 sequence (DNA): TGTGCCAGTAGTATAGATCTATATGGGACAGGTTTCTATGGCTACACCTTC. Its protein is CASSIDLYGTGFYGYTF.

The chain couples TRBV5-1 to TRBJ2-7; perhaps TRBD1 as D (6 bases). The CDR3 is 13 amino acids. From germline, CDR1 is SGHRS and CDR2 YFSETQ. V lost 4 bases and J 4 bases, leaving 12 bases between the germline ends. The chain's CDR3 is CASSHSTGYEQYF. DNA of the CDR3: TGCGCCAGCAGCCATTCAACAGGGTACGAGCAGTACTTC.

This clone was counted a single time. The gene calls are TRBV5-6 and TRBJ1-6; no reliable D call. CDR1 is SGHDT and CDR2 is YYEEEE in the germline V gene. The CDR3 extends over 15 amino acids. V was cut by 0 bases and J by 7 bases, with 11 bases left in between. CDR3 protein: CASSLAGGNNSPLHF. In DNA, the CDR3 is TGTGCCAGCAGCTTGGCGGGAGGCAACAATTCACCCCTCCACTTT.

The chain is built from TRBV27 and TRBJ2-3; 9 bases fit TRBD2. The length of the CDR3 is 15 residues. Per the germline V gene, CDR1 is MNHEY and CDR2 is SMNVEV (reference sequence). V dropped 5 bases and J dropped 4; count of bases not matched to a gene: 7. The CDR3 is CASSRAGGFADTQYF. CDR3 DNA sequence: TGTGCCAGCAGTAGGGCGGGAGGGTTCGCAGATACGCAGTATTTT.

V and J are TRBV4-2 and TRBJ2-1, with D possibly matching TRBD1 (5 bases). Germline V gene lookup returns CDR1 LGHNA and CDR2 YNFKEQ. The CDR3 extends over 16 amino acids. Trimming stripped 1 base from V and 8 bases from J, with 18 bases between. The DNA for the CDR3 is TGTGCCAGCAGCCAAGCTTTAGGACAAAGAGGCTATGAGCAGTTCTTC. Translated: CASSQALGQRGYEQFF.

The rearrangement links TRBV5-1 to TRBJ1-4; D gene unclear. Germline-derived CDR1 and CDR2 are SGHRS and YFSETQ. The CDR3 is 14 residues long. Trimming shortened V by 4 bases and J by 3 bases, and 10 bases separated the two germline ends. CDR3 loop: CASSEGPPNEKLFF. DNA for the CDR3: TGCGCCAGCAGCGAGGGCCCTCCTAATGAAAAACTGTTTTTT.

The chain employs TRBV6-6 and TRBJ1-1, with D hard to call. CDR1 MNHNY and CDR2 SVGAGI come from the germline V gene (reference sequence). The CDR3 is made up of 14 amino acids. Trimming left V 0 bases short and J 5 bases short, with 10 bases between. The CDR3: CASSYSEGWTEAFF. The CDR3, as DNA: TGTGCCAGCAGTTACTCGGAGGGATGGACTGAAGCTTTCTTT.

The chain recombines TRBV24-1 with TRBJ2-7, with D possibly TRBD2 on 7 matching bases. CDR3 length equals 17 residues. The V gene's germline CDR1 is KGHDR and CDR2 SFDVKD. Trimming removed 5 bases from V and 0 bases from J, with 19 bases in between. In DNA, the CDR3 is TGTGCCACCAGTGTCCTGTTTAGGGGGGGCGCCTCCTACGAGCAGTACTTC. Its protein product is CATSVLFRGGASYEQYF.

The chain uses TRBV25-1 and TRBJ1-4, with TRBD1 matching over 7 bases. Germline V lookup: CDR1 MGHDK, CDR2 SYGVNS. The trim removed 2 bases at V and 5 bases at J, leaving 5 bases unmatched. The CDR3 is made up of 15 amino acids. The CDR3 nucleotides read TGTGCCAGCAGTGAACGGGGACAGCCAAATGAAAAACTGTTTTTT. Amino acids: CASSERGQPNEKLFF.

The count of this clone is one. The CDR3 here is CASSVTKRRENTDTQYF. The CDR3 coding sequence is TGTGCCAGCAGCGTAACTAAACGACGGGAGAACACAGATACGCAGTATTTT. The genes are TRBV9 and TRBJ2-3; D possibly corresponds to TRBD2 (6 bases). Germline V gives CDR1 SGDLS, CDR2 YYNGEE. The CDR3 totals 17 residues. V lost 1 base, J lost 2 bases, and 17 bases lay in between. Full variable domain (rest looked up from reference TRBV9 and TRBJ2-3): DSGVTQTPKHLITATGQRVTLRCSPRSGDLSVYWYQQSLDQGLQFLIQYYNGEERAKGNILERFSAQQFPDLHSELNLSSLELGDSALYFCASSVTKRRENTDTQYFGPGTRLTVL.

V usage is TRBV6-5 and J usage is TRBJ2-7, with a possible D match to TRBD2 (5 bases). Germline V lookup: CDR1 MNHEY, CDR2 SVGAGI. CDR3 length: 12 amino acids. Trimming cost V 4 bases and J 3 bases, with 7 bases left between them. CDR3 sequence (DNA): TGTGCCAGCAGTTCCACTAGCTACGAGCAGTACTTC. It encodes CASSSTSYEQYF.

The genes are TRBV6-5 and TRBJ2-1; unclear D gene. The germline V gene has CDR1 MNHEY and CDR2 SVGAGI. The V end lost 4 bases, the J end lost 1 base, and 11 bases lay between the germline ends. The CDR3 is 15 amino acids. CDR3 in DNA: TGTGCCAGCAGTTTATCAGGTTCTTCCTACAATGAGCAGTTCTTC. It yields the protein CASSLSGSSYNEQFF.

This chain joins TRBV19 and TRBJ1-3; D is uncertain. CDR3 length: 13 residues. Germline CDR1 and CDR2: LNHDA and SQIVND (reference sequence). Deletions cut 10 bases from V and 2 bases from J, with 12 bases between. The CDR3: CATGWSAGNTIYF. The CDR3 DNA is TGTGCCACGGGGTGGTCTGCTGGAAACACCATATATTTT.

V usage is TRBV4-1 and J usage is TRBJ1-4, with a tentative D call TRBD1 (5 bases). Germline V gene lookup returns CDR1 MGHRA and CDR2 YSYEKL. Trimming cost V 3 bases and J 4 bases, with 15 bases left between them. This CDR3 region has 16 residues. The CDR3 region is CASSHAWGGVNEKLFF. The CDR3 DNA is TGCGCCAGCAGCCACGCATGGGGGGGGGTTAATGAAAAACTGTTTTTT.

The chain has TRBV3-1 (or the pseudogene TRBV3-2) and TRBJ2-5, with 7 bases aligning to TRBD1. Germline CDR1 is LGHDT and CDR2 is YNNKEL (reference sequence). The V gene end was trimmed by 0 bases and the J gene end by 5 bases; junction bases not matched to a gene: 6. The CDR3 is 15 amino acids. The chain's CDR3 is CASSQDTTGSETQYF. In DNA, the CDR3 is TGTGCCAGCAGCCAAGATACGACAGGGTCGGAGACCCAGTACTTC.

This rearrangement joins TRBV4-1 to TRBJ2-3; 7 bases are a match to TRBD2. The ends lost 1 base at V and 0 bases at J; junction bases unmatched: 7. The length of the CDR3 is 17 residues. Germline CDR1 MGHRA, CDR2 YSYEKL. The CDR3 DNA reads TGCGCCAGCAGCCAAGGTCGCCTAGCGGCTAGCACAGATACGCAGTATTTT. Amino acid sequence: CASSQGRLAASTDTQYF.

This clone showed up just once. This chain joins TRBV10-3 and TRBJ1-2, with D unclear. V lost 6 bases and J 3 bases, leaving 11 bases between the germline ends. In germline, CDR1 is ENHRY, CDR2 SYGVKD. The CDR3 totals 13 residues. For the CDR3, the DNA is TGTGCCATCAGCTTGGAGGTACACTATGGCTACACCTTC. This encodes CAISLEVHYGYTF.

This rearrangement joins TRBV10-3 to TRBJ2-1; 16 bases match TRBD2. The CDR3 length is 16 residues. Germline V gives CDR1 ENHRY, CDR2 SYGVKD. With V trimmed by 0 bases and J by 7 bases, 0 bases remained unmatched. This CDR3 is CAISESGLAGGNEQFF. The DNA for the CDR3 is TGTGCCATCAGTGAGTCGGGACTAGCGGGGGGGAATGAGCAGTTCTTC.